Below, 27 T cell receptor beta chains from the same sample are listed, as sequenced in a study of blood T cell repertoires in COVID-19. Assay: immunoSEQ multiplex PCR; the TCRdb copy retains only in-frame clones and omits some. Of about 280,000 clones listed, around 87% are singletons. The source material was PBMCs or T cells enriched from blood (not recorded which). These receptors all stem from a woman between 18 and 29 years old with acute COVID-19.

J is TRBJ2-1 and V is TRBV6-5; D perhaps matches TRBD2 (6 bases). The germline V gene has CDR1 MNHEY and CDR2 SVGAGI. Trimming took 6 bases from V and 6 from J, leaving 12 bases between them. The CDR3 consists of 13 residues. The CDR3 spells CASRDYGGNEQFF. DNA for the CDR3: TGTGCCAGCAGGGACTACGGGGGCAATGAGCAGTTCTTC.

The gene calls are TRBV25-1 and TRBJ1-4, with 11 bases matching TRBD1. Trimming took 5 bases from V and 7 from J; bases not matched to a gene: 9. This CDR3 is 16 amino acids long. Germline V gives CDR1 MGHDK, CDR2 SYGVNS. The CDR3 sequence is CASSPNRDRGAEKLFF. The DNA for the CDR3 is TGTGCCAGCAGTCCCAACCGGGACAGGGGGGCTGAAAAACTGTTTTTT.

This chain joins TRBV7-6 and TRBJ2-2; 11 bases are shared with TRBD2. Losses at the gene ends were 1 base for V and 4 bases for J; bases not matched to a gene: 2. Germline V gene sequence: CDR1 SGHVS, CDR2 FNYEAQ. This CDR3 contains 16 residues. The CDR3 region is CASSLVGLAGTGELFF. CDR3 bases: TGTGCCAGCAGCTTAGTCGGACTAGCGGGCACCGGGGAGCTGTTTTTT.

The gene calls are TRBV7-9 and TRBJ2-7, with D possibly being TRBD1 (6 bases). The CDR3 spans 13 residues. The V gene lost 3 bases and the J gene lost 4 bases, with 10 bases spanning the gap. CDR1 and CDR2 from the germline V gene are SEHNR and FQNEAQ (reference sequence). Here the CDR3 DNA reads TGTGCCAGCAGCTTTAACAGGGAGTACGAGCAGTACTTC. Protein sequence: CASSFNREYEQYF.

CDR3 coding DNA: TGTGCCAGCAGTCAGACTAGTGTGGAGACCCAGTACTTC. Protein: CASSQTSVETQYF. V gene TRBV12-3 or TRBV12-4 combines with J gene TRBJ2-5; a weak D match, TRBD2 (6 bases). The CDR3 runs 13 residues. Trimming took 5 bases from V and 5 from J, leaving 12 bases between them.

This clone was seen once. J is TRBJ1-6 and V is TRBV7-9, with TRBD1 identical over 9 bases. V was pared by 5 bases and J by 6 bases, with 5 bases of the junction left unmatched. CDR1 SEHNR and CDR2 FQNEAQ come from the germline V gene (reference sequence). The CDR3 is 15 amino acids. CDR3 in DNA: TGTGCCAGCAGCCCCCCGACAGGGGGTAATTCACCCCTCCACTTT. Translated, it gives CASSPPTGGNSPLHF.

The chain combines TRBV28 with TRBJ2-7; 13 bases match TRBD2. CDR3 length: 15 residues. The V gene's germline CDR1 is MDHEN and CDR2 SYDVKM. Trimming took 5 bases from V and 3 from J; bases not matched to a gene: 4. CDR3 protein: CASSTLAGGRYEQYF. CDR3 nucleotide sequence: TGTGCCAGCAGTACACTAGCGGGAGGGCGCTACGAGCAGTACTTC.

CDR3 sequence reads: CASRRTGGYSNQPQHF. CDR3 in DNA: TGTGCCAGTAGAAGGACAGGGGGATATAGCAATCAGCCCCAGCATTTT. V is TRBV19 and J is TRBJ1-5, with 10 bases identical to TRBD1. The CDR3 runs to 16 residues. Germline V CDR1 and CDR2: LNHDA, SQIVND (reference sequence). The V and J ends lost 6 bases and 0 bases, in that order; junction bases with no gene match: 5.

The rearrangement uses TRBV6-5 and TRBJ1-2; 9 bases fit TRBD1. CDR1 and CDR2 (germline): MNHEY, SVGAGI. This CDR3 has 13 amino acids. V lost 5 bases to trimming and J lost 4 bases; unmatched junction nucleotides: 2. The CDR3 sequence is CASSRTGAYGYTF. The CDR3 nucleotides read TGTGCCAGCAGTCGGACAGGGGCCTATGGCTACACCTTC.

This clone was counted once. The V gene is TRBV24-1, the J gene TRBJ2-3, with 8 bases matching TRBD1. The V segment lost 8 bases and the J segment 4 bases; nucleotides outside the gene matches: 4. The CDR3 contains 13 residues. CDR1 is KGHDR and CDR2 is SFDVKD in the germline V gene. As DNA, the CDR3 is TGTGCCACCATGGGACAGGCCTCAGATACGCAGTATTTT. Its protein is CATMGQASDTQYF.

The chain uses TRBV4-2 and TRBJ2-7; 11 positions agree with TRBD2. The CDR3 consists of 17 residues. CDR1 is LGHNA, CDR2 YNFKEQ, per germline. Trimming took 1 base from V and 0 from J; bases not matched to a gene: 5. Here the CDR3 reads CASSQVAGTSGSYEQYF. The CDR3 nucleotides are TGTGCCAGCAGCCAAGTCGCCGGGACTAGCGGCTCCTACGAGCAGTACTTC.

The J gene is TRBJ2-7, the V gene TRBV18, with D tentatively TRBD2 (5 bases). V shed 4 bases and J shed 7 bases, with 17 bases lying between them. CDR3 length: 14 residues. Germline V lookup: CDR1 KGHSH, CDR2 LQKENI. The CDR3 coding sequence is TGTGCCAGCTCACTATCAAATCCCCCGGGAGAGCAGTACTTC. Translating it yields CASSLSNPPGEQYF.

The chain couples TRBV10-3 to TRBJ2-7; 9 nucleotides align to TRBD1. The CDR3 has 16 residues. Germline V gene data show CDR1 as ENHRY and CDR2 as SYGVKD. V gave up 4 bases and J gave up 4 bases; unmatched junction bases: 11. Written as DNA, the CDR3 is TGTGCCATCAGTGTGAAGGGGGGCGGGACAGGGTACGAGCAGTACTTC. Translated, it gives CAISVKGGGTGYEQYF.

V usage is TRBV5-3 and J usage is TRBJ2-1, with TRBD2 identical over 7 bases. Being an ORF, TRBV5-3 has a function that is uncertain. The trim removed 0 bases at V and 5 bases at J, leaving 8 bases unmatched. CDR3 length: 16 residues. CDR3 nucleotide sequence: TGTGCCAGAAGCTTGGCCATTAGCGGGCACCACAATGAGCAGTTCTTC. Its translation: CARSLAISGHHNEQFF.

V is TRBV7-2 and J is TRBJ1-2; 8 positions match TRBD1. J gave up 7 bases and V 5 bases, and 6 bases lay outside the gene matches. This CDR3 contains 13 residues. Per the germline V gene, CDR1 is SGHTA and CDR2 is FQGNSA. Written as DNA, the CDR3 is TGTGCCAGCAGCCACCCAGGGGGCGGTGGCTACACCTTC. This codes for CASSHPGGGGYTF.

The rearrangement joins TRBV19 to TRBJ1-5, with 11 bases identical to TRBD1. The V gene's germline CDR1 is LNHDA and CDR2 SQIVND (reference sequence). The CDR3 covers 16 residues. V lost 3 bases to trimming and J lost 3 bases; unmatched junction nucleotides: 4. CDR3 protein: CASSIRGQGVNQPQHF. CDR3 in DNA: TGTGCCAGTAGTATTAGGGGACAGGGGGTCAATCAGCCCCAGCATTTT.

This rearrangement joins TRBV4-3 to TRBJ2-5, with D tentatively TRBD2 (6 bases). CDR1 and CDR2 from the germline V gene are LGHNA and YSLEER. The germline V and J ends were trimmed by 4 bases and 5 bases, with 23 bases remaining between them. The CDR3 extends over 17 amino acids. CDR3 sequence: CASSPRTGLMAGETQYF. CDR3 sequence (DNA): TGCGCCAGCAGCCCCCGGACCGGGTTGATGGCGGGGGAGACCCAGTACTTC.

This rearrangement joins TRBV29-1 to TRBJ2-1; TRBD2 aligns across 7 bases. The CDR3 totals 15 residues. Germline V gene lookup returns CDR1 SQVTM and CDR2 ANQGSEA. Trimming took 7 bases from V and 0 from J; bases not matched to a gene: 9. The CDR3 reads CSERLAASSYNEQFF. The CDR3 region has the DNA TGCAGCGAACGCCTAGCGGCAAGCTCCTACAATGAGCAGTTCTTC.

V usage is TRBV4-1 and J usage is TRBJ1-1; 7 positions agree with TRBD1. Per the germline V gene, CDR1 is MGHRA and CDR2 is YSYEKL. V trimming: 3 bases; J trimming: 0 bases; junction bases outside the gene matches: 7. The CDR3 is 16 residues long. This CDR3 is CASSQETGTMNTEAFF. The DNA of the CDR3 is TGCGCCAGCAGCCAGGAGACAGGGACCATGAACACTGAAGCTTTCTTT.

The chain employs TRBV11-2 and TRBJ2-7, with 12 bases identical to TRBD2. Germline trimming cut 3 bases from V and 4 bases from J; bases unmatched to any gene: 4. CDR1 is SGHAT and CDR2 is FQNNGV in the germline V gene. This CDR3 is built from 15 residues. CDR3: CASSLYGLAGYEQYF. CDR3 in DNA: TGTGCCAGCAGCTTGTACGGACTAGCGGGATACGAGCAGTACTTC.

This clone was observed once. The V gene is TRBV9, the J gene TRBJ2-3; D uncertain. The germline CDR1 and CDR2 sequences are SGDLS and YYNGEE. The CDR3 covers 17 residues. Trimming took off 0 bases at V and 2 bases at J, with 16 bases between the two ends. Here the CDR3 DNA reads TGTGCCAGCAGCGTAGTCGGCGGAGCCCCCCCCACAGATACGCAGTATTTT. Translation gives CASSVVGGAPPTDTQYF.

V and J are TRBV28 and TRBJ2-1; D possibly corresponds to TRBD1 (6 bases). This CDR3 comprises 15 residues. CDR1 is MDHEN and CDR2 is SYDVKM in the germline V gene. Trimming took 6 bases from V and 1 from J, leaving 13 bases between them. CDR3 sequence: CASRFTGSSYNEQFF. CDR3 coding DNA: TGTGCCAGCAGGTTTACAGGGTCTTCCTACAATGAGCAGTTCTTC.

The rearrangement links TRBV19 to TRBJ1-3; D possibly corresponds to TRBD1 (5 bases). V was trimmed by 7 bases and J by 0 bases, leaving 16 bases between them. In germline, CDR1 is LNHDA, CDR2 SQIVND (reference sequence). The CDR3 is 16 amino acids. As DNA, the CDR3 is TGTGCCAGTACCCCCCAAACAGGAGCCTCTGGAAACACCATATATTTT. Translation: CASTPQTGASGNTIYF.

The chain combines TRBV7-9 with TRBJ2-5; 9 bases line up with TRBD1. V was pared by 5 bases and J by 4 bases, with 8 bases of the junction left unmatched. The CDR3 covers 15 residues. Germline V gene sequence: CDR1 SEHNR, CDR2 FQNEAQ (reference sequence). CDR3 amino acids: CASSEWDREGETQYF. The CDR3 DNA is TGTGCCAGCAGCGAATGGGACAGGGAGGGAGAGACCCAGTACTTC.

V usage is TRBV5-1 and J usage is TRBJ1-2; TRBD1 is a possible D gene (6 bases). V was clipped by 4 bases and J by 0 bases, with 13 bases between them. CDR1 is SGHRS and CDR2 is YFSETQ in the germline V gene. The CDR3 is 15 amino acids. CDR3 sequence: CASSVTGMANYGYTF. The CDR3 bases are TGCGCCAGCAGCGTAACAGGGATGGCTAACTATGGCTACACCTTC. Full variable domain (rest looked up from reference TRBV5-1 and TRBJ1-2): KAGVTQTPRYLIKTRGQQVTLSCSPISGHRSVSWYQQTPGQGLQFLFEYFSETQRNKGNFPGRFSGRQFSNSRSEMNVSTLELGDSALYLCASSVTGMANYGYTFGSGTRLTVV.

J is TRBJ2-2 and V is TRBV7-9; D possibly corresponds to TRBD1 (5 bases). Per germline, CDR1 SEHNR and CDR2 FQNEAQ (reference sequence). Trimming stripped 6 bases from V and 5 bases from J, with 13 bases between. The CDR3 is made up of 14 amino acids. The CDR3 region is CASRQAQGTGELFF. CDR3 coding DNA: TGTGCCAGCAGGCAAGCCCAGGGAACCGGGGAGCTGTTTTTT.

This clone has a single count. V is TRBV19 and J is TRBJ1-1; D ambiguous. V dropped 2 bases and J dropped 7 bases, with 11 bases sitting between them. This CDR3 is built from 13 residues. CDR1 is LNHDA, CDR2 SQIVND, per germline (reference sequence). The CDR3: CASSIFSRGEAFF. CDR3 DNA: TGTGCCAGTAGTATATTCTCCCGGGGTGAAGCTTTCTTT.